Presented here are 9 T cell receptor beta chains from one specimen sequenced in a study of identical twins. One entry per CDR3 protein, called by TCRdb with MiXCR from the 5' RACE reads. The sample contains around 680,000 distinct CDR3 sequences, approximately 9% of which appear only once. The data also belong to a second study, concerning yellow fever vaccine responses in identical twins.

Sequenced input: PBMCs. These receptors were obtained from a woman under 30 in good health.

This clonotype was observed a handful of times. This chain connects TRBV12-3 or TRBV12-4 to TRBJ1-2; TRBD1 matches at 8 bases. The CDR3 is 13 amino acids. V lost 2 bases, J lost 6 bases, and 2 bases stayed unmatched. For the CDR3, the DNA is TGTGCCAGCAGTTTATCGGACAGGGATGGCTACACCTTC. Translated: CASSLSDRDGYTF.

In this sample, this clonotype turned up many times. The rearrangement joins TRBV27 to TRBJ2-1; a possible D gene is TRBD1 (6 bases). Deletions cut 6 bases from V and 8 bases from J, with 14 bases between. From germline, CDR1 is MNHEY and CDR2 SMNVEV (reference sequence). This CDR3 region has 13 residues. DNA of the CDR3: TGTGCCAGCAGCATGGACAGCTGGGATGAGCAGTTCTTC. Translation: CASSMDSWDEQFF.

This clonotype was seen ten or more times. The rearrangement links TRBV6-1 to TRBJ2-3; D is possibly TRBD2 (7 bases). The CDR3 extends over 14 amino acids. V gave up 7 bases and J gave up 3 bases, with 14 bases separating them. CDR1 and CDR2 (germline): MNHNS, SASEGT. CDR3 in amino acids: CASTRGALTDTQYF. CDR3 in DNA: TGTGCCAGCACCCGGGGGGCCTTAACAGATACGCAGTATTTT.

This clonotype was detected many times. Mismatch with germline at one junction end may stem from a read error. The V call is TRBV7-7, the J call TRBJ2-5; 7 bases agree with TRBD2. Germline values: CDR1 SSHAT, CDR2 FNYEAQ (reference sequence). CDR3 length: 15 residues. CDR3 amino acids: CASSLREGLEETQYF. The CDR3 bases are TGTGCTAGCAGCTTGAGGGAGGGCCTTGAAGAGACCCAGTACTTC.

This clonotype was seen repeatedly, ten times or more. V and J are TRBV5-1 and TRBJ2-1; D ambiguous. CDR3 size: 17 residues. V was pared by 1 base and J by 0 bases, with 14 bases between. Germline values: CDR1 SGHRS, CDR2 YFSETQ. The CDR3 region has the DNA TGCGCCAGCAGCTTGTCAGTCTCCCTGAGCTCCTACAATGAGCAGTTCTTC. Protein product: CASSLSVSLSSYNEQFF.

This clonotype was observed a handful of times. A junction boundary mismatches the germline segment, possibly from a read error. The J gene is TRBJ2-1, the V gene TRBV7-7, with unresolved D. Per the germline V gene, CDR1 is SSHAT and CDR2 is FNYEAQ (reference sequence). This CDR3 spans 13 amino acids. Here the CDR3 DNA reads TGTGCTAGCAGCACGACCCTAACAAATGAGCAGTTCTTC. Its protein is CASSTTLTNEQFF.

This clonotype was detected a few times. This chain links TRBV11-1 with TRBJ2-1, with D tentatively TRBD1 (5 bases). The V end lost 1 base, the J end lost 8 bases, and 24 bases lay between the germline ends. This CDR3 is built from 18 residues. The germline V gene encodes CDR1 SGHAT and CDR2 FQDESV (reference sequence). The CDR3 sequence: CASSLVPLGAHLVDEQFF. CDR3 sequence (DNA): TGTGCCAGCAGCTTAGTACCTCTAGGGGCACACCTGGTCGATGAGCAGTTCTTC.

The table lists this clonotype with a few counts. This chain uses TRBV7-9 with TRBJ2-3, with TRBD2 identical over 7 bases. J gave up 3 bases and V 5 bases, and 8 bases lay outside the gene matches. The CDR3 extends over 15 amino acids. Germline loops: CDR1 SEHNR, CDR2 FQNEAQ (reference sequence). The CDR3: CASSPLGRETDTQYF. For the CDR3, the DNA is TGTGCCAGCAGCCCTCTGGGGCGGGAGACAGATACGCAGTATTTT.

This clonotype was counted only a few times. J is TRBJ2-1 and V is TRBV9; 16 nucleotides line up with TRBD2. This CDR3 comprises 19 residues. V lost 1 base to trimming and J lost 4 bases; unmatched junction nucleotides: 8. Germline values: CDR1 SGDLS, CDR2 YYNGEE. The CDR3 nucleotides are TGTGCCAGCAGCGTAACCGGGACTAGCGGGGGGGCCATATACAATGAGCAGTTCTTC. Encoded protein: CASSVTGTSGGAIYNEQFF. The full variable domain, with the rest looked up from reference TRBV9 and TRBJ2-1, is DSGVTQTPKHLITATGQRVTLRCSPRSGDLSVYWYQQSLDQGLQFLIQYYNGEERAKGNILERFSAQQFPDLHSELNLSSLELGDSALYFCASSVTGTSGGAIYNEQFFGPGTRLTVL.